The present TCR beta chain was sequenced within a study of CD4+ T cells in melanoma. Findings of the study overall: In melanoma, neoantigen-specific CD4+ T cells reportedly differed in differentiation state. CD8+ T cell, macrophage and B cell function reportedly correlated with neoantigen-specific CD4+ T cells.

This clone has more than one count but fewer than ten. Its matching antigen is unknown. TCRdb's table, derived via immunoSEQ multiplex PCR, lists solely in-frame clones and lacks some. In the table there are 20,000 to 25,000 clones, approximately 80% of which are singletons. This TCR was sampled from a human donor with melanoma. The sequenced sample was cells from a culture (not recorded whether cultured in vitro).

The DNA for the CDR3 is TGTGCCAGCAGAGCCGGACTCAATGAAAAACTGTTTTTT. This translates into CASRAGLNEKLFF. The rearrangement joins TRBV2 to TRBJ1-4; D is undetermined. The CDR3 runs 13 residues. CDR1 SNHLY and CDR2 FYNNEI come from the germline V gene. Trimming shortened V by 6 bases and J by 5 bases, and 10 bases separated the two germline ends. The full variable domain, completed using reference TRBV2 and TRBJ1-4, is EPEVTQTPSHQVTQMGQEVILRCVPISNHLYFYWYRQILGQKVEFLVSFYNNEISEKSEIFDDQFSVERPDGSNFTLKIRSTKLEDSAMYFCASRAGLNEKLFFGSGTQLSVL.